Sequencing of this TCR beta chain was carried out in a study of Ad26.COV2.S vaccination and SARS-CoV-2 variants. Study-level background: The trial was COV1001 and the donor's arm was Ad26.COV2.S. Study-wide points: Across vaccine and placebo recipients, the breadth of non-spike TCRs was similar. There was reportedly substantial breadth in spike-specific CD8+ and CD4+ T cell responses after vaccination. TCR breadth and depth analyses may have underestimated total T cell responses.

From germline, CDR1 is MRHNA and CDR2 SNTAGT. This CDR3 comprises 13 residues. V lost 5 bases, J lost 5 bases, and 12 bases lay in between. The treatment: 19 received Ad26.COV2.S at low or high dose, single or two shots; several received placebo; per-sample allocation not given. On day 63 after the first injection, vaccine and placebo recipients gave samples. Assay: immunoSEQ multiplex PCR; the TCRdb copy retains only in-frame clones and omits some. Here the sample spans 380,000 or so clones, about 88% being singletons. As to this clone: Its target is unknown.

The sequence derives from a person between 18 and 60 years old who received the Ad26.COV2.S COVID-19 vaccine or a placebo. This chain links TRBV6-4 with TRBJ1-1; possible D gene TRBD1, 5 bases. The material was peripheral blood, obtained in a trial of Ad26.COV2.S vaccine versus placebo. The CDR3 here is CASSIYKGTEAFF. The CDR3 bases are TGTGCCAGCAGTATCTACAAGGGGACTGAAGCTTTCTTT.